This record concerns one T cell receptor beta chain sequence. The source of the sample is a study of cytomegalovirus exposure and HLA in healthy donors. This CDR3 contains 14 residues. Germline-derived CDR1 and CDR2 are LNHDA and SQIVND (reference sequence). Trimming at V came to 5 bases and at J to 4 bases, leaving 5 bases not matched to a gene. The PCR had 60 Vbeta and 13 Jbeta primers. TCRdb's table, derived via immunoSEQ multiplex PCR, lists solely in-frame clones and lacks some. In the table there are roughly 80,000 clones, 65% to 70% of which are singletons. The chain is built from TRBV19 and TRBJ2-1, with 7 bases matching TRBD1. The receptor's source is a woman between 50 and 59 years old in good health and CMV-seropositive. The sample comprised PBMCs. In nucleotides, the CDR3 is TGTGCCAGTAGTCTTAGGGGACAGTACAATGAGCAGTTCTTC. The encoded protein is CASSLRGQYNEQFF.